These T cell receptor beta chains were read from a single sample in a study of beta chain features in type 1 diabetes. Clones were read by immunoSEQ multiplex PCR, and TCRdb kept only the in-frame ones, dropping some. The sample includes about 22,000 clones, about 58% of them seen just once. Sample: stem cell memory CD4+ T cells from blood. The receptors originated from a man aged 18 to 30 with type 1 diabetes. CDR3s include the opening cysteine and the closing phenylalanine or tryptophan. The D gene is left open where the match is weak. The size entry is marked missing in some rows and otherwise reads once, few, many or a size class.

size,V,J,length,D,DNA,CDR3
NA,TRBV14,TRBJ1-2,14,NA,TGTGCCAGCAGCCCAATCGTTGGAGGGTATGGCTACACCTTC,CASSPIVGGYGYTF
few,TRBV5-1,TRBJ1-5,17,TRBD1,TGCGCCAGCAGCTTGGGAGGACAGGGTTTCGGCAATCAGCCCCAGCATTTT,CASSLGGQGFGNQPQHF
NA,TRBV28,TRBJ1-2,15,NA,TGTGCCAGCAGAACCCCCTCGACCCGGAGGTATGGCTACACCTTC,CASRTPSTRRYGYTF
few,TRBV25-1,TRBJ2-1,13,NA,TGTGCCAGCAGCCCCCCAGACTACAATGAGCAGTTCTTC,CASSPPDYNEQFF
few,TRBV7-2,TRBJ1-2,13,TRBD1,TGTGCCAGCAGCTTTACAGGGGATTGGGGCTACACCTTC,CASSFTGDWGYTF
NA,TRBV5-8,TRBJ2-3,15,NA,TGTGCCAGCAGCTTGGGGGACTTTAGCACAGATACGCAGTATTTT,CASSLGDFSTDTQYF
NA,TRBV7-9,TRBJ2-5,15,TRBD1,TGTGCCAGCAGCGCGATCGAGGGGGCGCAAGAGACCCAGTACTTC,CASSAIEGAQETQYF
few,TRBV7-2,TRBJ1-1,10,NA,TGTGCCAGCAGTTTGAAGGGGGCTTTCTTT,CASSLKGAFF
NA,TRBV11-3,TRBJ2-2,13,TRBD1,TGTGCCAGCACCCGACAGGGGACCGGGGAGCTGTTTTTT,CASTRQGTGELFF
NA,TRBV7-9,TRBJ2-5,16,NA,TGTGCCAGCAGTCATGGGGGGGCGCGTTCCGGGGAGACCCAGTACTTC,CASSHGGARSGETQYF
NA,TRBV11-1,TRBJ2-7,14,TRBD2,TGTGCCAGCAGCCGACTAGCGGGAGACTACGAGCAGTACTTC,CASSRLAGDYEQYF
few,TRBV18,TRBJ2-2,14,NA,TGTGCCAGCTCACAGGCGCCGGGAACCGGGGAGCTGTTTTTT,CASSQAPGTGELFF
NA,TRBV18,TRBJ2-7,15,TRBD1,TGTGCCAGCTCACCGGCGGACAGGTCCCCCTACGAGCAGTACTTC,CASSPADRSPYEQYF
NA,TRBV10-3,TRBJ1-3,14,NA,TGTGCCATCAGCGAGTCGCAGGGAGGAAACACCATATATTTT,CAISESQGGNTIYF
few,TRBV14,TRBJ2-5,12,NA,TGTGCCAGCAGCCAAGCTCCAGAGACCCAGTACTTC,CASSQAPETQYF
NA,TRBV7-9,TRBJ2-2,16,NA,TGTGCCAGCAGCTTAAATAATCTCGATAGCACCGGGGAGCTGTTTTTT,CASSLNNLDSTGELFF
once,TRBV6-5,TRBJ1-2,13,TRBD1,TGTGCCAGCAGTTACTGGACAGGAGACGGCTACACCTTC,CASSYWTGDGYTF
NA,TRBV18,TRBJ1-5,15,TRBD1,TGTGCCAGCTCACTGAACCGGGACAGGGGGGAGCCCCAGCATTTT,CASSLNRDRGEPQHF
NA,TRBV7-2,TRBJ2-5,16,TRBD1,TGTGCCAGCAGCTCAGGACAGGCCCAAGTGCAAGAGACCCAGTACTTC,CASSSGQAQVQETQYF
NA,TRBV5-1,TRBJ1-2,13,NA,TGCGCCAGCAGCTTGGAAGGGGCTCGGGGCTACACCTTC,CASSLEGARGYTF
NA,TRBV4-2,TRBJ2-7,22,TRBD2,TGTGCCAGCAGCCAAGTAGCCGGCGGTCCGGGACTAGCGGAGTACCCCGTCTACGAGCAGTACTTC,CASSQVAGGPGLAEYPVYEQYF
once,TRBV5-1,TRBJ2-5,16,TRBD2,TGCGCCAGCAGCTCCGGGACTAGCGGGACGGGAGAGACCCAGTACTTC,CASSSGTSGTGETQYF
NA,TRBV28,TRBJ2-7,14,NA,TGTGCCAGCAGTTTCCCTAGCGCCCCCTACGAGCAGTACTTC,CASSFPSAPYEQYF
NA,TRBV2,TRBJ2-6,15,NA,TGTGCCAGCAGTGCAGATGCTGCTGGGGCCAACGTCCTGACTTTC,CASSADAAGANVLTF
NA,TRBV11-2,TRBJ1-4,15,NA,TGTGCCAGCGCCCGGGGGGGAGGGCGGAATGAAAAACTGTTTTTT,CASARGGGRNEKLFF
NA,TRBV11-2,TRBJ2-2,17,TRBD2,TGTGCCAGCAGCCAGACGGGACTAGCGGACAACACCGGGGAGCTGTTTTTT,CASSQTGLADNTGELFF
once,TRBV5-6,TRBJ2-4,13,NA,TGTGCCAGCACTCGGGGGACCGAAAACATTCAGTACTTC,CASTRGTENIQYF